These 2 T cell receptor beta chains share one sample of origin, sequenced in a study of radiotherapy plus CTLA-4 blockade in lung cancer. The method was immunoSEQ multiplex PCR; TCRdb's version includes in-frame clones alone and lacks a portion of them. The data hold about 77,000 clones, with roughly four fifths observed a single time. Here the sequenced sample was peripheral blood, taken from a patient treated with radiotherapy plus ipilimumab. These receptors came from a human donor with non-small cell lung cancer whose response to radiotherapy plus ipilimumab could not be evaluated.

The rearrangement joins TRBV6-6 to TRBJ1-5; unclear D gene. Looked up from germline, CDR1 is MNHNY and CDR2 is SVGAGI (reference sequence). The V end was cut by 2 bases, the J end by 1 base, with 12 bases between. The CDR3 spans 16 residues. Here the CDR3 DNA reads TGTGCCAGCAGTTACAAGGCCGGGGAAAGCAATCAGCCCCAGCATTTT. Translating gives CASSYKAGESNQPQHF.

This clone has a handful of counts. The rearrangement links TRBV2 to TRBJ1-1, with D possibly matching TRBD1 (6 bases). CDR3 length: 14 amino acids. Germline values: CDR1 SNHLY, CDR2 FYNNEI. With 4 bases removed from V and 6 bases from J, the gap between germline ends came to 15 bases. The CDR3 bases are TGTGCCAGCAGTGGGCAGGGGATTTGGGCTGAAGCTTTCTTT. As protein: CASSGQGIWAEAFF.